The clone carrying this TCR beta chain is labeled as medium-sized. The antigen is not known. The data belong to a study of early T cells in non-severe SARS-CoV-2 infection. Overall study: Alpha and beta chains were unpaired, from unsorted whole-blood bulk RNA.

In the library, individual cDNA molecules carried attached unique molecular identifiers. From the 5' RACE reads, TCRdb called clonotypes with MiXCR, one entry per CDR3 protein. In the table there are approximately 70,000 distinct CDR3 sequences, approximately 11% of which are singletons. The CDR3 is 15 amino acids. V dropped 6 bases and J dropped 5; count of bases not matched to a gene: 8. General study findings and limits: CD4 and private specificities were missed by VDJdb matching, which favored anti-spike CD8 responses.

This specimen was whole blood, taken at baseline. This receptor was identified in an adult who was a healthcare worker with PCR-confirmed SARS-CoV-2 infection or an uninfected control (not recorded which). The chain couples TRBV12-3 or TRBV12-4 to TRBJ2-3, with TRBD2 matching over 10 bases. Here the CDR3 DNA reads TGTGCCAGCAGACCGCTAGCGGGAGTTGGAGATACGCAGTATTTT. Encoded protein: CASRPLAGVGDTQYF.